A selection of T cell receptor beta chains follows, all from one sample in a study of T cell repertoires in aging, cancer and after chemotherapy. Each CDR3 protein is one row after TCRdb ran MiXCR on the multiplex PCR reads. The sample has about 17,000 distinct CDR3 sequences, 40% to 55% seen once. Sequenced input: blood. The source of these receptors is a human donor in good health. The CDR3 runs from the conserved cysteine through the conserved F or W. A D gene is named only where the DNA matches it firmly. Clone size appears in some rows only: once, few, many, or a class for an expanded clone.

15 TRBD2 NA TRBJ2-1 TRBV27 TGTGCCAGCAGCGATTCCGGACTAGCGGGAAATGAGCAGTTCTTC CASSDSGLAGNEQFF
15 TRBD1 few TRBJ2-3 TRBV6-6 TGTGCCAGCAGTTACTCGGGACAGAGCACAGATACGCAGTATTTT CASSYSGQSTDTQYF
15 TRBD2 medium-sized TRBJ2-3 TRBV6-1 TGTGCCAGCAGCGAAATAGCGGGTAGCACAGATACGCAGTATTTT CASSEIAGSTDTQYF
15 TRBD1 NA TRBJ2-5 TRBV27 TGTGCCAGCAGTTTTGGACAGGGCGCATGGGAGACCCAGTACTTC CASSFGQGAWETQYF
13 TRBD1 NA TRBJ1-1 TRBV15 TGTGCCACCAGCAGAGATGCACAGGGGGGAGCTTTCTTT CATSRDAQGGAFF
15 NA once TRBJ2-3 TRBV19 TGTGCCAGTAGGCCCGCAGCCCCCATCACAGATACGCAGTATTTT CASRPAAPITDTQYF
16 TRBD2 NA TRBJ2-5 TRBV30 TGTGCCTGGAGTGACCGACTAGCGGGGCACCAAGAGACCCAGTACTTC CAWSDRLAGHQETQYF
16 TRBD2 medium-sized TRBJ2-5 TRBV29-1 TGCAGCGTTGAAGTCTACGGGGGGAGGGACCAAGAGACCCAGTACTTC CSVEVYGGRDQETQYF
13 NA NA TRBJ2-7 TRBV27 TGTGCCAGCAGCAGGGGAGGGGCCTACGAGCAGTACTTC CASSRGGAYEQYF
14 TRBD1 NA TRBJ1-1 TRBV30 TGTGCCTGGAGTCCGCAGGGGACAGACACTGAAGCTTTCTTT CAWSPQGTDTEAFF
13 NA NA TRBJ2-1 TRBV6-1 TGTGCCAGCATCCCCAGTTGGGGAATTGAGCAGTTCTTC CASIPSWGIEQFF
14 NA few TRBJ1-4 TRBV19 TGTGCCAGTACCATGCGGGGACTAGAAGAAAAACTGTTTTTT CASTMRGLEEKLFF
14 TRBD2 NA TRBJ2-7 TRBV27 TGTGCCAGCAGTCTAGGGACTAGCGGGAGACAGCAGTACTTC CASSLGTSGRQQYF
17 TRBD2 NA TRBJ2-1 TRBV19 TGTGCCATTCTGGTAGCGGGAGGGCCTGGGGTCTACAATGAGCAGTTCTTC CAILVAGGPGVYNEQFF
14 TRBD2 NA TRBJ2-1 TRBV6-5 TGTGCCAGCATCGGGGGGGCACGGTACAATGAGCAGTTCTTC CASIGGARYNEQFF
13 NA few TRBJ2-6 TRBV7-2 TGTGCCAGCAGGGGACCTGGGGCCAACGTCCTGACTTTC CASRGPGANVLTF
13 TRBD2 few TRBJ2-3 TRBV30 TGTGCCTGGGGTGGAGGCGGGAGTGATACGCAGTATTTT CAWGGGGSDTQYF
13 NA NA TRBJ2-3 TRBV5-4 TGTGCCAGCAGCTGGGGGTTTACAGATACGCAGTATTTT CASSWGFTDTQYF
14 TRBD2 NA TRBJ2-5 TRBV6-1 TGTGCCAGCAGTGGGGGGGGACTAGCGGAGACCCAGTACTTC CASSGGGLAETQYF
14 TRBD2 large TRBJ2-1 TRBV29-1 TGCAGCGTTGACGGACTAGCGGGCTTGGATGAGCAGTTCTTC CSVDGLAGLDEQFF
13 NA few TRBJ2-7 TRBV30 TGTGCCTGGAGGGTGGACGGGACCTACGAGCAGTACTTC CAWRVDGTYEQYF
19 TRBD2 NA TRBJ2-3 TRBV27 TGTGCCAGCAGTTTACTCCCGGGACTAGCGGGCCCATTCACAGATACGCAGTATTTT CASSLLPGLAGPFTDTQYF
14 NA NA TRBJ2-3 TRBV6-5 TGTGCCAGCAGTTATTCCGGCCCCAGAAATACGCAGTATTTT CASSYSGPRNTQYF
13 NA NA TRBJ2-2 TRBV27 TGTGCCAGCAGTTTATCAGGGGCCGGGGAGCTGTTTTTT CASSLSGAGELFF
11 NA NA TRBJ2-2 TRBV6-5 TGTGCCAGCAGTTATCTCGGGGAGCTGTTTTTT CASSYLGELFF
16 NA few TRBJ2-3 TRBV27 TGTGCCAGCAGTTTATGGCTTGGGCAGGGCGCAGATACGCAGTATTTT CASSLWLGQGADTQYF
14 TRBD2 few TRBJ2-2 TRBV5-4 TGTGCCAGCAGCTACGGGGAGGGTGTCGGGGAGCTGTTTTTT CASSYGEGVGELFF
14 NA NA TRBJ2-1 TRBV11-1 TGTGCCAGCAGCCCATCCGGAGGGTACAATGAGCAGTTCTTC CASSPSGGYNEQFF
13 NA few TRBJ1-6 TRBV19 TGTGCCAGTAGTCCAGGCGGGGATTCACCCCTCCACTTT CASSPGGDSPLHF
15 TRBD2 NA TRBJ2-5 TRBV12-3/TRBV12-4 TGTGCCAGCAGTACTCTAGCGGTGCGCGAAGAGACCCAGTACTTC CASSTLAVREETQYF
15 NA NA TRBJ2-3 TRBV6-5 TGTGCCAGCAGTCCCGGTTGGGGGAGCAGAGATACGCAGTATTTT CASSPGWGSRDTQYF
12 NA NA TRBJ2-7 TRBV5-5 TGTGCCAGAACGACCTCAAATTACGAGCAGTACTTC CARTTSNYEQYF
17 TRBD2 NA TRBJ2-7 TRBV6-2/TRBV6-3 TGTGCCAGCAGTTACCCCAAACCAGCGGGAGTTTCCTACGAGCAGTACTTC CASSYPKPAGVSYEQYF
13 NA NA TRBJ2-1 TRBV12-3/TRBV12-4 TGTGCCAGCAGTTTGTCACAGAACAATGAGCAGTTCTTC CASSLSQNNEQFF
14 NA few TRBJ2-1 TRBV19 TGTGCCAGCAACAGGGATCGGTCCTACAATGAGCAGTTCTTC CASNRDRSYNEQFF
14 NA NA TRBJ1-3 TRBV6-5 TGTGCCACAATCGACAGCCGCTCTGGAAACACCATATATTTT CATIDSRSGNTIYF